These T cell receptor beta chains were read from a single sample in a study of T cells after yellow fever vaccination. A single record per CDR3 protein comes from TCRdb applying MiXCR to the 5' RACE reads. The sample holds roughly 50,000 distinct CDR3 sequences, roughly 7.5% seen once. Here the sequenced sample was CD8+ T cells sorted from PBMCs, taken approximately 15 days after the first yellow fever vaccination. Source of these receptors: a man aged 18 to 35 who received the YFV17D yellow fever vaccine. The CDR3 runs from the conserved cysteine through the conserved F or W. Each record gives: D gene, clone size, V gene, J gene, CDR3 DNA, CDR3 protein. The D gene is left open where the match is weak. The listing skips clone size in some rows; elsewhere it reads once, few, many or a size class.

NA	NA	TRBV5-5	TRBJ2-1	TGTGCCAGCAGCTTCTTGATCCATCGGCCTTACAATGAGCAGTTCTTC	CASSFLIHRPYNEQFF
NA	many	TRBV3-1	TRBJ1-1	TGTGCCAGCAGCCAAGGCTGGACAGAGAACACTGAAGCTTTCTTT	CASSQGWTENTEAFF
NA	NA	TRBV27	TRBJ1-2	TGTGCCATCTCCCCCCCCACGTGGGGCTACACCTTC	CAISPPTWGYTF
TRBD1	many	TRBV6-5	TRBJ2-3	TGTGCCAGCAGTTACGCGGACAGGGGAACAGATACGCAGTATTTT	CASSYADRGTDTQYF
TRBD2	few	TRBV7-9	TRBJ2-5	TGTGCCAGCAGCCCCCCGCTGGGGGGGGGAGAGACCCAGTACTTC	CASSPPLGGGETQYF
NA	NA	TRBV7-2	TRBJ2-3	TGTGCCAGCAGCTCCAGGACGCCCAGCACAGATACGCAGTATTTT	CASSSRTPSTDTQYF
TRBD2	many	TRBV4-1	TRBJ2-1	TGCGCCAGCAGCCCATTCGGGGGGGCCGACAATGAGCAGTTCTTC	CASSPFGGADNEQFF
NA	many	TRBV29-1	TRBJ1-2	TGCAGCGTTGGTGATGACGGGGGTCTTTATGGCTACACCTTC	CSVGDDGGLYGYTF
NA	many	TRBV27	TRBJ1-1	TGTGCCAGCAGTTTATCGTCGGGGGTCACTGAAGCTTTCTTT	CASSLSSGVTEAFF
NA	many	TRBV7-9	TRBJ1-1	TGTGCCAGCAGCTTAAATGGACAGAAACTAACTGAAGCTTTCTTT	CASSLNGQKLTEAFF
NA	few	TRBV7-8	TRBJ2-1	TGTGCCAGCAGCCTCTGGGAGGAACACAATGAGCAGTTCTTC	CASSLWEEHNEQFF
TRBD2	few	TRBV9	TRBJ2-5	TGTGCCAGCAGCGTAGTAAGCGGGGAATTGTTGGAGACCCAGTACTTC	CASSVVSGELLETQYF
NA	many	TRBV29-1	TRBJ2-1	TGCAGCGTAGAGGGGGGGTTCTACAATGAGCAGTTCTTC	CSVEGGFYNEQFF
NA	many	TRBV5-6	TRBJ2-4	TGTGCCAGCAGCTTCCTCGAGAATATTCAGTACTTC	CASSFLENIQYF
NA	many	TRBV7-6	TRBJ1-1	TGTGCCAGCAGCTTAACAACGGGGAGCACTGAAGCTTTCTTT	CASSLTTGSTEAFF